The 22 T cell receptor beta chains listed next were all sequenced from one sample in a study of cytomegalovirus exposure and HLA in healthy donors. Clones were sequenced by immunoSEQ multiplex PCR, and TCRdb holds only the in-frame ones, with some missing. The sample includes 200,000 or so clones, about nine tenths seen only once; the top ten take more than 1.5%. Material: PBMCs. These receptors originate from a woman between 18 and 30 years old in good health and CMV-seropositive.

V usage is TRBV28 and J usage is TRBJ2-7, with TRBD2 matching over 7 bases. Trimming cost V 4 bases and J 12 bases; bases outside gene matches: 12. Looked up from germline, CDR1 is MDHEN and CDR2 is SYDVKM. CDR3 size: 13 residues. This CDR3 reads CASSSPLAGGGYF. The CDR3 bases are TGTGCCAGCAGTTCTCCTTTAGCGGGTGGGGGGTACTTC.

The rearrangement uses TRBV27 and TRBJ1-2; TRBD1 might be the D (5 bases). The germline V and J ends were trimmed by 7 bases and 6 bases, with 15 bases remaining between them. This CDR3 is built from 13 residues. Germline lookup yields CDR1 MNHEY and CDR2 SMNVEV (reference sequence). The DNA of the CDR3 is TGTGCCAGCACCCACGGACAAGGCGATGGCTACACCTTC. As protein: CASTHGQGDGYTF.

The chain is built from TRBV30 and TRBJ2-2; D may be TRBD2 (6 bases). This CDR3 has 13 amino acids. The V and J ends lost 4 bases and 6 bases respectively, with 12 bases between them. Germline V gene data show CDR1 as GTSNPN and CDR2 as SVGIG (reference sequence). The CDR3 bases are TGTGCCTGGAACCCATGGGGGGCCGGGGAGCTGTTTTTT. Its translation is CAWNPWGAGELFF.

The genes are TRBV5-6 and TRBJ1-5; 12 bases line up with TRBD1. The CDR3 extends over 17 amino acids. The V gene's germline CDR1 is SGHDT and CDR2 YYEEEE. Trimming removed 4 bases from V and 2 bases from J; junction bases left unmatched: 7. In DNA, the CDR3 is TGTGCCAGCAGCCCCGGGACAGGGGGCCTGGGCAATCAGCCCCAGCATTTT. The encoded protein is CASSPGTGGLGNQPQHF. Full variable domain (remainder filled in from reference TRBV5-6 and TRBJ1-5): DAGVTQSPTHLIKTRGQQVTLRCSPKSGHDTVSWYQQALGQGPQFIFQYYEEEERQRGNFPDRFSGHQFPNYSSELNVNALLLGDSALYLCASSPGTGGLGNQPQHFGDGTRLSIL.

The chain employs TRBV15 and TRBJ1-1, with D perhaps matching TRBD1 (6 bases). Germline-derived CDR1 and CDR2 are LNHNV and YYDKDF (reference sequence). Trimming shortened V by 3 bases and J by 5 bases, and 22 bases separated the two germline ends. This CDR3 comprises 17 residues. CDR3 nucleotides: TGTGCCACCAGCAGCTCGAGCTCAGGGGTTGTGGGGACTGAAGCTTTCTTT. It encodes CATSSSSSGVVGTEAFF.

The chain couples TRBV25-1 to TRBJ2-5; D is unclear. Per germline, CDR1 MGHDK and CDR2 SYGVNS. Trimming cost V 5 bases and J 0 bases, with 10 bases left between them. The CDR3 length is 14 residues. CDR3 loop: CASSQTEYQETQYF. The DNA of the CDR3 is TGTGCCAGCAGTCAAACAGAGTACCAAGAGACCCAGTACTTC.

This clone was counted once. V usage is TRBV19 and J usage is TRBJ2-1; D remains unclear. Looked up from germline, CDR1 is LNHDA and CDR2 is SQIVND (reference sequence). This CDR3 contains 15 residues. Between the trimmed V and J ends, which lost 2 bases and 3 bases, there was a span of 11 bases. CDR3 loop: CASSISTALYNEQFF. The DNA of the CDR3 is TGTGCCAGTAGTATAAGCACAGCACTCTACAATGAGCAGTTCTTC. Combining the CDR3 with reference TRBV19 and TRBJ2-1 gives the whole variable domain DGGITQSPKYLFRKEGQNVTLSCEQNLNHDAMYWYRQDPGQGLRLIYYSQIVNDFQKGDIAEGYSVSREKKESFPLTVTSAQKNPTAFYLCASSISTALYNEQFFGPGTRLTVL.

The chain links TRBV5-5 to TRBJ1-4; tentative D call: TRBD1 (6 bases). Germline lookup yields CDR1 SGHKS and CDR2 YYEKEE (reference sequence). This CDR3 is built from 12 residues. V shed 4 bases and J shed 14 bases, with 15 bases lying between them. This CDR3 is CASSRVTGPLFF. CDR3 coding DNA: TGTGCCAGCAGCAGAGTAACAGGGCCCCTGTTTTTT.

This CDR3 is CASFVAAGNYEQYF. As DNA, the CDR3 is TGTGCCAGCTTTGTAGCGGCAGGGAATTACGAGCAGTACTTC. The rearrangement uses TRBV6-1 and TRBJ2-7, with D perhaps matching TRBD2 (6 bases). The CDR3 runs 14 residues. Germline CDR1 reads MNHNS; CDR2 reads SASEGT. Trimming cost V 8 bases and J 4 bases, with 18 bases left between them.

This chain joins TRBV27 and TRBJ2-2; weak D call: TRBD2 (5 bases). The germline CDR1 and CDR2 sequences are MNHEY and SMNVEV (reference sequence). The CDR3 loop spans 12 amino acids. The germline V and J ends were trimmed by 5 bases and 7 bases, with 8 bases remaining between them. CDR3 DNA: TGTGCCAGCAGTGAAGGACTCGGGGAGCTGTTTTTT. This encodes CASSEGLGELFF.

This chain joins TRBV7-9 and TRBJ2-1, with 8 nucleotides matching TRBD2. The CDR3 has 14 amino acids. The germline CDR1 and CDR2 sequences are SEHNR and FQNEAQ (reference sequence). V shed 3 bases, J shed 9 bases, and the junction held 7 bases outside the gene matches. CDR3 sequence: CASSFAGTRLEQFF. CDR3 bases: TGTGCCAGCAGCTTCGCCGGGACTAGACTTGAGCAGTTCTTC.

CDR3 sequence reads: CASSRGLAGQQEQFF. The CDR3 DNA reads TGTGCCAGCAGCCGGGGACTAGCGGGACAACAGGAGCAGTTCTTC. The chain links TRBV6-5 to TRBJ2-1; 13 nucleotides align to TRBD2. The CDR3 has 15 residues. J gave up 10 bases and V 6 bases, and 9 bases lay outside the gene matches. CDR1 and CDR2 from the germline V gene are MNHEY and SVGAGI.

Comment on this clone: Other DNA sequences in the sample encode the same CDR3. The rearrangement joins TRBV27 to TRBJ1-1; D possibly corresponds to TRBD1 (6 bases). Per the germline V gene, CDR1 is MNHEY and CDR2 is SMNVEV (reference sequence). The CDR3 spans 13 residues. Trimming pared 6 bases from V and 1 base from J, leaving 9 bases between. This CDR3 is CASSPGQNTEAFF. CDR3 coding DNA: TGTGCCAGCAGCCCGGGACAGAACACTGAAGCTTTCTTT.

This clone was detected only a few times. J is TRBJ1-2 and V is TRBV27; D is unresolved. V was cut by 6 bases and J by 3 bases, with 14 bases left in between. CDR3 length: 14 residues. Germline V gives CDR1 MNHEY, CDR2 SMNVEV (reference sequence). The CDR3 nucleotides read TGTGCCAGCAGCCCAATGAGGGCTGACTATGGCTACACCTTC. It is translated as CASSPMRADYGYTF.

CDR3 in amino acids: CASSFSGTGGVYGYTF. The CDR3 nucleotides are TGTGCCAGCAGTTTTTCCGGGACAGGGGGCGTCTATGGCTACACCTTC. The chain links TRBV6-5 to TRBJ1-2, with 12 bases lining up with TRBD1. Germline V CDR1 and CDR2: MNHEY, SVGAGI. With V trimmed by 4 bases and J by 4 bases, 7 bases remained unmatched. This CDR3 comprises 16 residues.

The V call is TRBV7-9, the J call TRBJ2-1; 10 positions agree with TRBD2. After removal of 7 bases from V and 5 bases from J, the junction contained 8 bases not matched to a gene. CDR1 and CDR2 from the germline V gene are SEHNR and FQNEAQ (reference sequence). The CDR3 length is 15 residues. CDR3 amino acids: CASTSSGSLNNEQFF. The CDR3 region has the DNA TGTGCCAGCACGTCTAGCGGGAGCCTGAACAATGAGCAGTTCTTC.

The chain employs TRBV6-1 and TRBJ2-1; weak D call: TRBD2 (6 bases). V lost 0 bases to trimming and J lost 2 bases, with 11 bases between them. The CDR3 consists of 16 residues. Germline V CDR1 and CDR2: MNHNS, SASEGT. Written as DNA, the CDR3 is TGTGCCAGCAGTGAAGCCGGGACTGCTACCTACAATGAGCAGTTCTTC. This encodes CASSEAGTATYNEQFF.

The chain employs TRBV30 and TRBJ1-5; no reliable D call. V was trimmed by 1 base and J by 2 bases, leaving 9 bases between them. Germline CDR1 GTSNPN, CDR2 SVGIG (reference sequence). The CDR3 is 14 residues long. The CDR3 nucleotides read TGTGCCTGGAGTGCGGGTGTCGGCAATCAGCCCCAGCATTTT. Translating gives CAWSAGVGNQPQHF.

There are a few counts of this clone. The chain carries TRBV4-2 and TRBJ2-1; 7 bases line up with TRBD2. This CDR3 has 17 residues. The V gene end was trimmed by 1 base and the J gene end by 3 bases; junction bases not matched to a gene: 9. Germline V CDR1 and CDR2: LGHNA, YNFKEQ. The chain's CDR3 is CASSQVLERDFYNEQFF. In DNA, the CDR3 is TGTGCCAGCAGCCAAGTTCTTGAGCGGGACTTCTACAATGAGCAGTTCTTC.

This clone was seen once. The V gene is TRBV7-6, the J gene TRBJ2-5, with D maybe TRBD2 (5 bases). CDR3 length equals 15 residues. Per germline, CDR1 SGHVS and CDR2 FNYEAQ. Deletions cut 5 bases from V and 1 base from J, with 14 bases between. The CDR3 bases are TGTGCCAGCAGCGTTGGGAGTAGTCCCCAAGAGACCCAGTACTTC. Translated, it gives CASSVGSSPQETQYF. Based on the CDR3 plus reference TRBV7-6 and TRBJ2-5, the full variable domain is GAGVSQSPRYKVTKRGQDVALRCDPISGHVSLYWYRQALGQGPEFLTYFNYEAQQDKSGLPNDRFSAERPEGSISTLTIQRTEQRDSAMYRCASSVGSSPQETQYFGPGTRLLVL.

V and J are TRBV12-5 and TRBJ2-3; 10 nucleotides agree with TRBD2. The germline gives CDR1 LGHNT, CDR2 FRNRAP. The CDR3 runs 19 residues. V gave up 6 bases and J gave up 2 bases; unmatched junction bases: 17. The CDR3 loop is CASGFGLAEKGGFTDTQYF. DNA of the CDR3: TGTGCTAGTGGATTCGGACTAGCGGAGAAGGGGGGTTTCACAGATACGCAGTATTTT. The full variable domain, in which reference TRBV12-5 and TRBJ2-3 provide the parts outside the CDR3, is DARVTQTPRHKVTEMGQEVTMRCQPILGHNTVFWYRQTMMQGLELLAYFRNRAPLDDSGMPKDRFSAEMPDATLATLKIQPSEPRDSAVYFCASGFGLAEKGGFTDTQYFGPGTRLTVL.

This chain joins TRBV7-6 and TRBJ1-4; D may be TRBD1 (6 bases). Germline loops: CDR1 SGHVS, CDR2 FNYEAQ. The V gene lost 4 bases and the J gene lost 8 bases, with 11 bases spanning the gap. This CDR3 spans 13 amino acids. CDR3 DNA: TGTGCCAGCAGCTCGACAGGATGGGAAAAACTGTTTTTT. This encodes CASSSTGWEKLFF.